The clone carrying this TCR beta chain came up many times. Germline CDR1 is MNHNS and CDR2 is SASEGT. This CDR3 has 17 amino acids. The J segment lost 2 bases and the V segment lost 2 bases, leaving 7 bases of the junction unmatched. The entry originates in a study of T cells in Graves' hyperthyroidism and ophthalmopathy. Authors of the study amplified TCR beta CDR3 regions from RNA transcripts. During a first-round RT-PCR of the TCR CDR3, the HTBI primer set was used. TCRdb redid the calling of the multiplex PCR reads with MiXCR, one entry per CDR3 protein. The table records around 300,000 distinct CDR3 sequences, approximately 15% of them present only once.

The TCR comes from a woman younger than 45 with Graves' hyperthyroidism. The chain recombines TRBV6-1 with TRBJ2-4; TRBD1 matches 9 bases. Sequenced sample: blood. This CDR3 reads CASSELYGTGTKNIQYF. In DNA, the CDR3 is TGTGCCAGCAGTGAACTCTACGGGACAGGGACCAAAAACATTCAGTACTTC.